This T cell receptor (beta chain) was recovered during a study of T cells in Graves' hyperthyroidism and ophthalmopathy. It was 10 ml of fresh peripheral blood that supplied the PBMCs. The CDR3 extends over 16 amino acids. V shed 2 bases and J shed 1 base, with 13 bases lying between them. Per the germline V gene, CDR1 is KGHDR and CDR2 is SFDVKD. The source material, RNA transcripts, was used to amplify TCR beta CDR3 regions. TCR CDR3 underwent first-round RT-PCR with the HTBI primer set. TCRdb reprocessed the multiplex PCR reads via MiXCR and lists one record per CDR3 protein. The sample has around 700,000 distinct CDR3 sequences, roughly a sixth seen once.

The sequence was collected from a woman aged 50 to 65 with Graves' hyperthyroidism that later progressed to Graves' ophthalmopathy. The sample comprised blood. V gene TRBV24-1 combines with J gene TRBJ1-1; a weak D match, TRBD1 (5 bases). CDR3 in amino acids: CATSDSGTSWNTEAFF. The CDR3 region has the DNA TGTGCCACCAGTGATTCGGGGACGTCTTGGAACACTGAAGCTTTCTTT.